This T cell receptor (beta chain) comes out of a study of T cell repertoires in cytomegalovirus infection. Points from the study as a whole: Identification of carriers of CMV plus the relevant HLA was achieved through cumulative public TCR beta family frequency. There were HLA-C-restricted CMV-specific TCR beta clonotypes dominating the ex vivo response.

This clonotype was recorded many times. Antigen specificity is unknown. MiXCR, run by TCRdb on the reads, gives a single entry per CDR3 protein. This sample has about 220,000 distinct CDR3 sequences, with around 40% found just once. The sample was CD8+ T cells from cultured PBMCs, taken from culture after CMV antigen stimulation. This receptor was obtained from a human donor in good health (CMV status not recorded). Some clones in this sample may be carry-over from other donors' samples.

The CDR3 sequence is CASSLVSSVGPDMETQYF. The CDR3 DNA follows: TGTGCCAGCAGCTTAGTGTCCTCTGTTGGGCCCGACATGGAGACCCAGTACTTC. The chain carries TRBV7-8 and TRBJ2-5; D gene uncertain. V dropped 1 base and J dropped 5 bases, with 23 bases sitting between them. The CDR3 runs to 18 residues. CDR1 is SGHVS, CDR2 FQNEAQ, per germline.